The 15 T cell receptor beta chains reported below all come from one sample, sequenced in a study of T cells after yellow fever vaccination. A single record per CDR3 protein comes from TCRdb applying MiXCR to the 5' RACE reads. The sample yields hundreds of thousands of distinct CDR3 sequences, roughly 3.5% seen once. Sequencing was performed on PBMCs, taken on the day of the yellow fever booster vaccination. Receptor source: a man aged 18 to 30 who received the YFV17D yellow fever vaccine.

This clonotype was detected a few times. This chain uses TRBV1 with TRBJ2-3; the table gives TRBD2 as D, unverified against the DNA. TRBV1 has pseudogene status. The CDR3 is 15 amino acids. CDR3 loop: CTSSLAGGDTDTQYF. The DNA for the CDR3 is TGCACCAGCAGCCTGGCGGGGGGGGATACCGATACGCAGTATTTT.

This clonotype was seen more than once but under ten times. The V call is TRBV7-2, the J call TRBJ1-6; weak D call: TRBD1 (6 bases). The germline V gene encodes CDR1 SGHTA and CDR2 FQGNSA. Trimming took off 5 bases at V and 3 bases at J, with 14 bases between the two ends. There are 16 residues in the CDR3. The CDR3 here is CASSRGGALYNSPLHF. In nucleotides, the CDR3 is TGTGCCAGCAGCCGGGGGGGGGCACTCTATAATTCACCCCTCCACTTT.

This clonotype has ten or more counts. The V gene is TRBV9, the J gene TRBJ2-5, with D perhaps given as TRBD1 or TRBD2 (6 bases each). The ends were cut back, 0 bases at V and 1 base at J, with 10 bases in the middle. CDR1 is SGDLS, CDR2 YYNGEE, per germline. CDR3 length equals 15 residues. The DNA for the CDR3 is TGTGCCAGCAGCGTAGCCGGGGGCCTCCAAGAGACCCAGTACTTC. As protein: CASSVAGGLQETQYF.

This clonotype was counted a few times. J is TRBJ1-5 and V is TRBV4-3; possible D gene TRBD1, 5 bases. In germline, CDR1 is LGHNA, CDR2 YSLEER. This CDR3 has 15 residues. V was pared by 0 bases and J by 2 bases, with 8 bases between. The CDR3 coding sequence is TGCGCCAGCAGCCAAGATGGGGGACGCAATCAGCCCCAGCATTTT. It translates to CASSQDGGRNQPQHF.

V and J are TRBV20-1 and TRBJ2-3; the D gene is possibly TRBD2 (6 bases). Deletions cut 4 bases from V and 2 bases from J, with 10 bases between. Germline values: CDR1 DFQATT, CDR2 SNEGSKA (reference sequence). The CDR3 sequence is 13 residues long. The DNA of the CDR3 is TGCAGTGCTACAGGACTACCCACAGATACGCAGTATTTT. Its translation is CSATGLPTDTQYF.

There are many counts of this clonotype. This sequence joins TRBV7-3 and TRBJ1-1; D gene unclear. Trimming cost V 1 base and J 7 bases, with 16 bases left between them. CDR1 is SGHTA and CDR2 is FQGTGA in the germline V gene. The CDR3 is 15 amino acids. The CDR3 nucleotides read TGTGCCAGCAGCTTAAATGGTGGGCCCTCCATTGAAGCTTTCTTT. Protein sequence: CASSLNGGPSIEAFF.

The rearrangement uses TRBV11-2 and TRBJ2-4; D is perhaps TRBD1 or TRBD2 (6 bases each). The germline gives CDR1 SGHAT, CDR2 FQNNGV. The CDR3 is 16 amino acids. Between the trimmed V and J ends, which lost 4 bases and 0 bases, there was a span of 13 bases. CDR3 loop: CASSSLGGPAKNIQYF. For the CDR3, the DNA is TGTGCCAGCAGCTCCCTCGGGGGCCCAGCCAAAAACATTCAGTACTTC.

The chain couples TRBV7-9 to TRBJ1-1, with TRBD1 matching 9 bases. Germline V CDR1 and CDR2: SEHNR, FQNEAQ (reference sequence). The CDR3 consists of 14 residues. The J segment lost 11 bases and the V segment lost 1 base, leaving 8 bases of the junction unmatched. The CDR3, as DNA: TGTGCCAGCAGCTTAGGGGGACAGGGAGGGATGGCTTTCTTT. The encoded protein is CASSLGGQGGMAFF.

The chain joins TRBV30 to TRBJ2-1; no reliable D call. The germline V gene encodes CDR1 GTSNPN and CDR2 SVGIG (reference sequence). The CDR3 contains 13 residues. Trimming left V 1 base short and J 6 bases short, with 10 bases between. In DNA form, the CDR3 reads TGTGCCTGGAGTGCAAACAGAGGCAATGAGCAGTTCTTC. Translating it yields CAWSANRGNEQFF.

This chain uses TRBV6-5 with TRBJ2-1, with 8 bases fitting TRBD2. Trimming at V came to 8 bases and at J to 0 bases, leaving 6 bases not matched to a gene. Germline assignment: CDR1 MNHEY and CDR2 SVGAGI. The CDR3 has 15 residues. The CDR3 nucleotides read TGTGCCAGCGGTGAGCGGGGGAGCTCCTACAATGAGCAGTTCTTC. It codes for CASGERGSSYNEQFF.

This clonotype has ten or more counts. The V call is TRBV5-1, the J call TRBJ2-5, with TRBD2 identical over 8 bases. With V trimmed by 0 bases and J by 3 bases, 7 bases remained unmatched. This CDR3 spans 16 amino acids. Germline CDR1 and CDR2: SGHRS and YFSETQ. The CDR3 loop reads CASSLGASGRKETQYF. CDR3 coding DNA: TGCGCCAGCAGCTTGGGGGCTAGCGGGCGAAAAGAGACCCAGTACTTC.

This clonotype came up many times. The genes are TRBV5-1 and TRBJ2-5, with TRBD1 as a possible D gene (5 bases). V was shortened by 2 bases and J by 1 base, with 9 bases between the two germline ends. Germline V lookup: CDR1 SGHRS, CDR2 YFSETQ. The CDR3 extends over 14 amino acids. CDR3 protein: CASSFGRVQETQYF. In nucleotides, the CDR3 is TGCGCCAGCAGCTTTGGCAGGGTCCAAGAGACCCAGTACTTC.

The chain is built from TRBV5-4 and TRBJ2-2; 11 nucleotides align to TRBD2. The CDR3 extends over 18 amino acids. With 3 bases clipped from V and 1 base from J, the junction kept 8 bases outside the gene matches. Germline values: CDR1 SGHNT, CDR2 YYREEE (reference sequence). CDR3 nucleotides: TGTGCCAGCAGCTCCCGGCTAGCGGGGGGCCTGAACACCGGGGAGCTGTTTTTT. It encodes CASSSRLAGGLNTGELFF.

This clonotype was counted at least ten times. The chain links TRBV12-3 or TRBV12-4 to TRBJ1-1; 8 positions agree with TRBD1. This CDR3 has 15 residues. The junction had 8 bases not matched to a gene; V was cut back by 6 bases and J by 2 bases. This CDR3 reads CASSQDRVLNTEAFF. In DNA form, the CDR3 reads TGTGCCAGCAGCCAGGACAGGGTACTCAACACTGAAGCTTTCTTT.

This clonotype was counted at least ten times. The chain joins TRBV7-3 to TRBJ2-3, with TRBD1 matching 11 bases. Germline-derived CDR1 and CDR2 are SGHTA and FQGTGA. The CDR3 sequence is 17 residues long. Trimming cost V 5 bases and J 1 base; bases outside gene matches: 8. CDR3 in DNA: TGTGCCAGCAGCACCGGGACAGGGGGAAGGGGCACAGATACGCAGTATTTT. Residues: CASSTGTGGRGTDTQYF.